Each of the 31 T cell receptor beta chains below was sequenced from the same sample in a study of identical twins. TCRdb re-derived calls from the 5' RACE reads in MiXCR, one entry per CDR3 protein. The table has about 430,000 distinct CDR3 sequences, about a fifth seen once. Source material: naive T cells sorted from blood. The receptors here all came from a man in his forties or fifties in good health.

This clonotype was recorded a few times. The V and J genes are TRBV6-1 and TRBJ1-1; 7 nucleotides line up with TRBD1. Germline assignment: CDR1 MNHNS and CDR2 SASEGT. J gave up 1 base and V 6 bases, and 8 bases lay outside the gene matches. The CDR3 sequence is 15 residues long. For the CDR3, the DNA is TGTGCCAGCAGCCGAAACCGGGACAGGAACACTGAAGCTTTCTTT. The encoded protein is CASSRNRDRNTEAFF.

V usage is TRBV9 and J usage is TRBJ2-2; 7 bases are a match to TRBD2. The CDR3 length is 18 residues. J was trimmed by 6 bases and V by 0 bases; bases with no gene match: 14. The germline V gene encodes CDR1 SGDLS and CDR2 YYNGEE. This chain's CDR3 is CASSVDLLRERSPGELFF. CDR3 nucleotides: TGTGCCAGCAGCGTAGATCTTTTGCGGGAGAGGTCTCCCGGGGAGCTGTTTTTT.

The V and J genes are TRBV10-2 and TRBJ2-7; D is unclear. The germline V gene has CDR1 WSHSY and CDR2 SAAADI. V gave up 5 bases and J gave up 2 bases, with 13 bases separating them. This CDR3 is 14 amino acids long. CDR3 in DNA: TGCGCCAGCAGTCCGGAATGGCAGACCTACGAGCAGTACTTC. Residues: CASSPEWQTYEQYF.

This clonotype turned up a few times. This rearrangement joins TRBV5-1 to TRBJ2-5, with D perhaps matching TRBD2 (5 bases). The CDR3 extends over 15 amino acids. Germline lookup yields CDR1 SGHRS and CDR2 YFSETQ. The V end lost 0 bases, the J end lost 5 bases, and 14 bases lay between the germline ends. The CDR3 sequence: CASSLAPGLVETQYF. The CDR3, as DNA: TGCGCCAGCAGCTTGGCCCCGGGATTAGTCGAGACCCAGTACTTC. The variable domain in full, with the rest retrieved from reference TRBV5-1 and TRBJ2-5, is KAGVTQTPRYLIKTRGQQVTLSCSPISGHRSVSWYQQTPGQGLQFLFEYFSETQRNKGNFPGRFSGRQFSNSRSEMNVSTLELGDSALYLCASSLAPGLVETQYFGPGTRLLVL.

The chain uses TRBV14 and TRBJ2-3; perhaps D is TRBD1 or TRBD2 (6 bases each). V dropped 8 bases and J dropped 0 bases, with 12 bases sitting between them. From germline, CDR1 is SGHDN and CDR2 FVKESK. This CDR3 is 14 amino acids long. DNA of the CDR3: TGTGCCAGCGCCGGGGGCACCAGCACAGATACGCAGTATTTT. Amino acids: CASAGGTSTDTQYF.

This clonotype was observed many times. V and J are TRBV9 and TRBJ2-7; D is possibly TRBD1 or TRBD2 (5 bases each). This CDR3 spans 14 amino acids. The germline gives CDR1 SGDLS, CDR2 YYNGEE. V lost 0 bases and J lost 1, with 8 bases in between. Here the CDR3 reads CASSVGDGSYEQYF. The DNA for the CDR3 is TGTGCCAGCAGCGTAGGGGACGGTTCCTACGAGCAGTACTTC.

This clonotype was observed a handful of times. The chain joins TRBV27 to TRBJ2-1; 12 positions agree with TRBD2. V was pared by 7 bases and J by 7 bases, with 20 bases of the junction left unmatched. Germline CDR1 is MNHEY and CDR2 is SMNVEV (reference sequence). The CDR3 contains 19 residues. DNA for the CDR3: TGTGCCAGCACCACCTCTCGCGGGCTAGCGGGGGGGCTTAGGAATGAGCAGTTCTTC. It specifies CASTTSRGLAGGLRNEQFF.

The CDR3 loop is CSVEDRAGTGGYEQYF. As DNA, the CDR3 is TGCAGCGTTGAAGATCGGGCGGGTACCGGGGGCTACGAGCAGTACTTC. The rearrangement links TRBV29-1 to TRBJ2-7; TRBD2 is a possible D gene (6 bases). V lost 0 bases and J 3 bases, leaving 18 bases between the germline ends. The CDR3 sequence is 16 residues long. The germline CDR1 and CDR2 sequences are SQVTM and ANQGSEA.

The V call is TRBV5-1, the J call TRBJ2-7, with TRBD2 identical over 8 bases. Germline CDR1 reads SGHRS; CDR2 reads YFSETQ. The CDR3 contains 15 residues. The trim removed 0 bases at V and 5 bases at J, leaving 7 bases unmatched. The CDR3 loop reads CASSLDVSGTNEQYF. The CDR3 DNA reads as TGCGCCAGCAGCTTGGATGTTAGCGGGACGAACGAGCAGTACTTC.

The chain is built from TRBV14 and TRBJ2-7; the D gene is possibly TRBD2 (6 bases). Per germline, CDR1 SGHDN and CDR2 FVKESK. This CDR3 region has 17 residues. V was shortened by 1 base and J by 0 bases, with 16 bases between the two germline ends. DNA of the CDR3: TGTGCCAGCAGCCAAGGGTTGAGGGACTGGGACTCCTACGAGCAGTACTTC. This encodes CASSQGLRDWDSYEQYF.

Comments on this clonotype: A much larger clone is a single base away; this may be a read error. The V call is TRBV4-1, the J call TRBJ2-5, with D tentatively TRBD1 (5 bases). Trimming stripped 3 bases from V and 0 bases from J, with 11 bases between. This CDR3 contains 15 residues. The germline CDR1 and CDR2 sequences are MGHRA and YSYEKL. CDR3 loop: CASSQGRGNQETQYF. The CDR3 bases are TGCGCCAGCAGCCAGGGGCGTGGGAACCAAGAGACCCAGTACTTC.

The V gene is TRBV28, the J gene TRBJ2-5; no definite D call. Germline lookup yields CDR1 MDHEN and CDR2 SYDVKM. The CDR3 covers 16 residues. Between the trimmed V and J ends, which lost 2 bases and 3 bases, there was a span of 16 bases. CDR3 region: CASSLETGVHKETQYF. The CDR3 DNA reads as TGTGCCAGCAGTTTAGAAACTGGGGTACACAAAGAGACCCAGTACTTC. The full variable domain, its missing parts supplied by reference TRBV28 and TRBJ2-5, is DVKVTQSSRYLVKRTGEKVFLECVQDMDHENMFWYRQDPGLGLRLIYFSYDVKMKEKGDIPEGYSVSREKKERFSLILESASTNQTSMYLCASSLETGVHKETQYFGPGTRLLVL.

This clonotype was detected many times. This chain uses TRBV10-3 with TRBJ2-7, with 7 bases aligning to TRBD2. CDR1 ENHRY and CDR2 SYGVKD come from the germline V gene. The CDR3 is 14 residues long. With V trimmed by 4 bases and J by 4 bases, 7 bases remained unmatched. CDR3 in DNA: TGTGCCATCAGTGTGGGGCGGGAGAGATACGAGCAGTACTTC. Translated: CAISVGRERYEQYF.

This chain's CDR3 is CASSEAGSPLHF. The DNA of the CDR3 is TGTGCCAGCAGTGAGGCGGGTTCACCCCTCCACTTT. The V and J genes are TRBV25-1 and TRBJ1-6; D call uncertain. CDR1 is MGHDK, CDR2 SYGVNS, per germline. V dropped 3 bases and J dropped 9 bases, with 6 bases sitting between them. The CDR3 sequence is 12 residues long.

This rearrangement joins TRBV12-3 or TRBV12-4 to TRBJ2-5; D possibly uses TRBD1 or TRBD2 (7 bases each). Trimming took off 8 bases at V and 0 bases at J, with 19 bases between the two ends. The CDR3 runs to 16 residues. For the CDR3, the DNA is TGTGCCAGCTCCCTGGCAGGGGGGGGGTACCAAGAGACCCAGTACTTC. Its protein is CASSLAGGGYQETQYF.

This clonotype has a count of ten or more. The J gene is TRBJ2-2, the V gene TRBV5-1; D unresolved. The CDR3 covers 14 residues. Germline CDR1 and CDR2: SGHRS and YFSETQ. V shed 4 bases and J shed 3 bases, with 10 bases lying between them. The CDR3 is CASSRGIDTGELFF. CDR3 coding DNA: TGCGCCAGCAGCAGAGGAATCGACACCGGGGAGCTGTTTTTT.

This clonotype has only a few counts. The gene calls are TRBV5-5 and TRBJ1-4, with TRBD1 as a possible D gene (5 bases). Germline V gives CDR1 SGHKS, CDR2 YYEKEE (reference sequence). CDR3 length: 14 amino acids. Trimming removed 4 bases from V and 5 bases from J, with 12 bases in between. CDR3 DNA: TGTGCCAGCAGCGGGACGACCCAGAATGAAAAACTGTTTTTT. This translates into CASSGTTQNEKLFF.

This clonotype has just a few counts. The chain joins TRBV11-2 to TRBJ2-1, with TRBD2 matching over 10 bases. Unmatched junction bases numbered 11, after V lost 6 bases and J lost 6 bases. Germline V lookup: CDR1 SGHAT, CDR2 FQNNGV. There are 16 residues in the CDR3. CDR3 DNA: TGTGCCAGCAGACCAATAGCGGGGGGCCTCCCCAATGAGCAGTTCTTC. Amino acids: CASRPIAGGLPNEQFF.

The V and J genes are TRBV11-2 and TRBJ2-2, with 7 bases identical to TRBD2. The CDR3 is 16 amino acids. Trimming at V came to 3 bases and at J to 5 bases, leaving 9 bases not matched to a gene. The germline CDR1 and CDR2 sequences are SGHAT and FQNNGV. This CDR3 reads CASSFSASGGTGELFF. DNA for the CDR3: TGTGCCAGCAGCTTCTCAGCCTCGGGGGGAACCGGGGAGCTGTTTTTT.

The sample holds many counts of this clonotype. The chain couples TRBV6-2 or TRBV6-3 to TRBJ2-1, with 7 bases aligning to TRBD2. CDR3 length: 14 amino acids. Germline-derived CDR1 and CDR2 are MNHEY and SVGEGT. V trimming: 5 bases; J trimming: 7 bases; junction bases outside the gene matches: 8. This chain's CDR3 is CASSTTSKTNEQFF. The DNA of the CDR3 is TGTGCCAGCAGTACGACTAGCAAAACAAATGAGCAGTTCTTC.

This clonotype has only a few counts. V usage is TRBV20-1 and J usage is TRBJ2-5; no clear D. CDR3 size: 14 residues. Germline V gene data show CDR1 as DFQATT and CDR2 as SNEGSKA (reference sequence). Trimming removed 1 base from V and 5 bases from J, with 14 bases in between. In nucleotides, the CDR3 is TGCAGTGCTAGAGGGAGTGGGTTAAGGGAGACCCAGTACTTC. Protein product: CSARGSGLRETQYF.

The chain links TRBV12-3 or TRBV12-4 to TRBJ1-3; the match to TRBD1 covers 8 bases. The CDR3 extends over 17 amino acids. The trim removed 7 bases at V and 0 bases at J, leaving 11 bases unmatched. The CDR3 region has the DNA TGTGCCAGCACCAGATGGTCAGGGGGCACCTCTGGAAACACCATATATTTT. Residues: CASTRWSGGTSGNTIYF.

This clonotype was counted many times. The rearrangement uses TRBV6-5 and TRBJ1-3, with D possibly being TRBD1 (5 bases). V was shortened by 2 bases and J by 7 bases, with 15 bases between the two germline ends. The CDR3 extends over 15 amino acids. CDR1 and CDR2 (germline): MNHEY, SVGAGI. The DNA for the CDR3 is TGTGCCAGCAGTTACACGGCAGGGTTCGGCAACACCATATATTTT. Translating it yields CASSYTAGFGNTIYF.

The J gene is TRBJ2-3, the V gene TRBV4-1; weak D call: TRBD1 (6 bases). The CDR3 runs to 13 residues. CDR1 MGHRA and CDR2 YSYEKL come from the germline V gene. The V gene lost 3 bases and the J gene lost 3 bases, with 7 bases spanning the gap. The CDR3 loop is CASSHQGTDTQYF. CDR3 coding DNA: TGCGCCAGCAGCCATCAGGGGACAGATACGCAGTATTTT.

This clonotype was seen at least ten times. The CDR3 DNA sequence: TGCAGTGCCCTAATAGCAGAGGGGGCCACAGATACGCAGTATTTT. Translating gives CSALIAEGATDTQYF. This rearrangement joins TRBV20-1 to TRBJ2-3; 7 nucleotides match TRBD1. Per germline, CDR1 DFQATT and CDR2 SNEGSKA (reference sequence). This CDR3 has 15 residues. The V and J ends lost 6 bases and 2 bases, in that order; junction bases with no gene match: 11.

The chain is built from TRBV6-5 and TRBJ2-7; 10 bases fit TRBD1. This CDR3 has 15 residues. With V trimmed by 2 bases and J by 4 bases, 5 bases remained unmatched. CDR1 and CDR2 from the germline V gene are MNHEY and SVGAGI. This chain's CDR3 is CASSYGGTGEYEQYF. In nucleotides, the CDR3 is TGTGCCAGCAGTTACGGTGGGACAGGGGAGTACGAGCAGTACTTC.

The chain is built from TRBV12-3 or TRBV12-4 and TRBJ2-1; 8 bases are a match to TRBD2. There are 13 residues in the CDR3. V lost 7 bases, J lost 8 bases, and 7 bases stayed unmatched. In DNA form, the CDR3 reads TGTGCCAGCAAAGCGGGGGCCCCGGATGAGCAGTTCTTC. Protein product: CASKAGAPDEQFF.

In this sample, this clonotype turned up a few times. The chain recombines TRBV6-1 with TRBJ2-2; D is unclear. Germline V gives CDR1 MNHNS, CDR2 SASEGT. This CDR3 is built from 15 residues. With 6 bases removed from V and 10 bases from J, the gap between germline ends came to 21 bases. The CDR3 sequence is CASSELRPPLAELFF. In DNA, the CDR3 is TGTGCCAGCAGCGAGCTTCGGCCTCCCTTGGCGGAGCTGTTTTTT.

This clonotype showed up just a few times. The gene calls are TRBV10-3 and TRBJ2-7; 8 bases match TRBD2. V trimming: 3 bases; J trimming: 2 bases; junction bases outside the gene matches: 6. In germline, CDR1 is ENHRY, CDR2 SYGVKD. The CDR3 loop spans 15 amino acids. CDR3 DNA sequence: TGTGCCATCAGTGACTCCGGGGGGGCTACCTACGAGCAGTACTTC. It encodes CAISDSGGATYEQYF.

This clonotype came up a few times. The chain recombines TRBV20-1 with TRBJ1-6; the D is unclear. Trimming pared 6 bases from V and 0 bases from J, leaving 9 bases between. CDR3 size: 14 residues. Germline CDR1 reads DFQATT; CDR2 reads SNEGSKA (reference sequence). The CDR3 loop is CSAVQYSYNSPLHF. CDR3 DNA: TGCAGTGCGGTACAGTACTCCTATAATTCACCCCTCCACTTT.

The genes are TRBV29-1 and TRBJ2-7, with a tentative D call TRBD2 (7 bases). The V gene lost 7 bases and the J gene lost 1 base, with 14 bases spanning the gap. The germline CDR1 and CDR2 sequences are SQVTM and ANQGSEA. This CDR3 is built from 13 residues. The CDR3 sequence is CSAGEGRSYEQYF. CDR3 bases: TGCAGCGCAGGGGAGGGTCGATCCTACGAGCAGTACTTC.